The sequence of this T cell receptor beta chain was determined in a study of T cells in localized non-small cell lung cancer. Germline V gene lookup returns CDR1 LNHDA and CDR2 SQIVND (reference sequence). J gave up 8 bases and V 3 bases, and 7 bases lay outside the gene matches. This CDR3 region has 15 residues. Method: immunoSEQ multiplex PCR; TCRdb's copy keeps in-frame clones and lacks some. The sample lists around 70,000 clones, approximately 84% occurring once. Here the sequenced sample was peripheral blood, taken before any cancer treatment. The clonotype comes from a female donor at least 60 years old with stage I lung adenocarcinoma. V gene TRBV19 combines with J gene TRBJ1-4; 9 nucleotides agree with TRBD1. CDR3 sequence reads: CASSIPGTGKEKLFF. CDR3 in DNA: TGTGCCAGTAGTATCCCTGGGACAGGGAAAGAAAAACTGTTTTTT.